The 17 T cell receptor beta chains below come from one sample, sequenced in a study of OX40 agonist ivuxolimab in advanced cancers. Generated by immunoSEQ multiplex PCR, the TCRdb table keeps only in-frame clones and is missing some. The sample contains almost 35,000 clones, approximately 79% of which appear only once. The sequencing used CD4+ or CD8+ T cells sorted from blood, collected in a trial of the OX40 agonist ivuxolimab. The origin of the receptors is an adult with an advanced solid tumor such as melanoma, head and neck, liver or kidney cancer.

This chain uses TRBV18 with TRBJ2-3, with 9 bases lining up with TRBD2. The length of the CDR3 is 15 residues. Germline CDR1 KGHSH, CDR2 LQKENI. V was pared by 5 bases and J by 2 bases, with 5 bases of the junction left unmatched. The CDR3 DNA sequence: TGTGCCAGCTCAGCCCTAGCGGGGTTCACAGATACGCAGTATTTT. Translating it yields CASSALAGFTDTQYF.

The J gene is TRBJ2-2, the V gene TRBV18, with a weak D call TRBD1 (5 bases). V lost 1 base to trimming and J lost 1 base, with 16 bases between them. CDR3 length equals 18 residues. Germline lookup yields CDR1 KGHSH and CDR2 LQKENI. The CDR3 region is CASSPLTTATLNTGELFF. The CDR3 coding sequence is TGTGCCAGCTCACCACTTACGACAGCGACGCTGAACACCGGGGAGCTGTTTTTT.

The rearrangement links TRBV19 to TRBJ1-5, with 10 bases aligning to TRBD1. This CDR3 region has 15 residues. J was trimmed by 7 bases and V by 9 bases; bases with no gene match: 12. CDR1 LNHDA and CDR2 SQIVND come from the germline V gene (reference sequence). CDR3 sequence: CASGLTGGKIQPQHF. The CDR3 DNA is TGTGCCAGCGGATTGACAGGGGGCAAAATACAGCCCCAGCATTTT.

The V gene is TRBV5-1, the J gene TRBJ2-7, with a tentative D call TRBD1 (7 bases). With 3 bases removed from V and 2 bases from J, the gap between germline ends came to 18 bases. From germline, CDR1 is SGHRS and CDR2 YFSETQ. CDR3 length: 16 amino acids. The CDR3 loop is CASSSAGGTVTYEQYF. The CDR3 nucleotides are TGCGCCAGCAGCTCGGCAGGGGGGACGGTAACCTACGAGCAGTACTTC.

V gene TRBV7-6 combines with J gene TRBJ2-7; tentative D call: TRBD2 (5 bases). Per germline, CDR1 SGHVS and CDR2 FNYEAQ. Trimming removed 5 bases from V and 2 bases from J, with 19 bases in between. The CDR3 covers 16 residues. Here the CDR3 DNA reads TGTGCCAGCAGCGGAGGCCCCACGGCGGGTGCCTACGAGCAGTACTTC. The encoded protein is CASSGGPTAGAYEQYF. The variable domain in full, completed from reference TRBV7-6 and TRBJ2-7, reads GAGVSQSPRYKVTKRGQDVALRCDPISGHVSLYWYRQALGQGPEFLTYFNYEAQQDKSGLPNDRFSAERPEGSISTLTIQRTEQRDSAMYRCASSGGPTAGAYEQYFGPGTRLTVT.

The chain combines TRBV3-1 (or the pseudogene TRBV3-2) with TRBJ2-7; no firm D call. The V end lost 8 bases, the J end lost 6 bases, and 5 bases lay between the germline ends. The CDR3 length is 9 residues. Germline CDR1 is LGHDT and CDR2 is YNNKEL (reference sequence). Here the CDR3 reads CASGSEQYF. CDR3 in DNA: TGTGCCAGCGGCTCCGAGCAGTACTTC.

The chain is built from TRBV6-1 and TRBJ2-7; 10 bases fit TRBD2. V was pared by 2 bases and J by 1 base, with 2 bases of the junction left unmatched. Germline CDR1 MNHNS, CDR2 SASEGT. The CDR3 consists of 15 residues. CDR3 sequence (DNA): TGTGCCAGCAGTGAAAATAGCGGGGGGTCCTACGAGCAGTACTTC. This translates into CASSENSGGSYEQYF.

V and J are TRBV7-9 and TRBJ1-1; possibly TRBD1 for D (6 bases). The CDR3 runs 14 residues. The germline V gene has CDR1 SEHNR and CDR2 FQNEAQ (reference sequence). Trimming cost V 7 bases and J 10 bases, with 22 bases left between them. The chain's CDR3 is CASTPLRGGRLAFF. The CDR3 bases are TGTGCCAGCACCCCACTGAGGGGGGGGCGCTTAGCTTTCTTT.

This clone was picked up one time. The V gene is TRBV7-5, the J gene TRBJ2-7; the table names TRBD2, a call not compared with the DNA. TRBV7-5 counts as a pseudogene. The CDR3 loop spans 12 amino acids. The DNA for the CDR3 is TGTGTCAGAAGCTTATTGGAGGGGAGGGTGTACTTC. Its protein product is CVRSLLEGRVYF.

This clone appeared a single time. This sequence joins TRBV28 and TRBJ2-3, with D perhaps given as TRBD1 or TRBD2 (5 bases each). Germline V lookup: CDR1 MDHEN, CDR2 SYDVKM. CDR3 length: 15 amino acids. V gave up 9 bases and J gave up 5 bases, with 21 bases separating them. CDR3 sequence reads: CASWAVGRAGDTQYF. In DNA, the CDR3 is TGTGCCAGTTGGGCCGTCGGCAGGGCGGGAGATACGCAGTATTTT.

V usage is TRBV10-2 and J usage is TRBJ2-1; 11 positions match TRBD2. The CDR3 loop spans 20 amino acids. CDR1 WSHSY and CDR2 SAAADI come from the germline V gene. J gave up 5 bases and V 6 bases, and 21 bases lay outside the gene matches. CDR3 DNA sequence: TGCGCCAGCAGCCTCGTTATAGCGGGGGGGCCGGCATCCATTAACAATGAGCAGTTCTTC. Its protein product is CASSLVIAGGPASINNEQFF.

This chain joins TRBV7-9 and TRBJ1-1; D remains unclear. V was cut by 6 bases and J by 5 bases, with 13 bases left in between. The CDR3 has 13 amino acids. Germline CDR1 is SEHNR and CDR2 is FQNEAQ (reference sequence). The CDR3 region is CASRAGGGTEAFF. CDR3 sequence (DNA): TGTGCCAGCAGGGCGGGAGGAGGTACTGAAGCTTTCTTT.

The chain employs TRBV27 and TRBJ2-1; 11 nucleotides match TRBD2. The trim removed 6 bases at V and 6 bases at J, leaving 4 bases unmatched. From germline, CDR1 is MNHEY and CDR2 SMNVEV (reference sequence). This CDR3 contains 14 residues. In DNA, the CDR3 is TGTGCCAGCAGGTTGACTAGCGGGGCCAATGAGCAGTTCTTC. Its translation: CASRLTSGANEQFF.

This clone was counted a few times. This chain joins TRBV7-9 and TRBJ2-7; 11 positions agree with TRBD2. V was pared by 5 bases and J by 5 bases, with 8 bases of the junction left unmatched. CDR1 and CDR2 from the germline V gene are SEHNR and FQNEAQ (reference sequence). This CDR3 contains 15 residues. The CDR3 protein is CASSPLTSGEDEQYF. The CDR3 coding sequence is TGTGCCAGCAGCCCCCTGACTAGCGGGGAGGACGAGCAGTACTTC.

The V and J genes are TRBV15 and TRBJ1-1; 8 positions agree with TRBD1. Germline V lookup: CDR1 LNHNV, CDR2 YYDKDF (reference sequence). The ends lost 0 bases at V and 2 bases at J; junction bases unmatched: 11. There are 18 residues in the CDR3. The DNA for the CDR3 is TGTGCCACCAGCAGAGATCGGGCGGACAGGGAGGCCAACACTGAAGCTTTCTTT. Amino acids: CATSRDRADREANTEAFF.

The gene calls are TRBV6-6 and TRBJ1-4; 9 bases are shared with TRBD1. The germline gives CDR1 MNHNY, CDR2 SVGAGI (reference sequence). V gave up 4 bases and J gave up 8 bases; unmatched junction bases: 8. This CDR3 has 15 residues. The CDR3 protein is CASSSIQGAGEKLFF. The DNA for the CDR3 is TGTGCCAGCAGTTCGATACAGGGGGCGGGCGAAAAACTGTTTTTT.

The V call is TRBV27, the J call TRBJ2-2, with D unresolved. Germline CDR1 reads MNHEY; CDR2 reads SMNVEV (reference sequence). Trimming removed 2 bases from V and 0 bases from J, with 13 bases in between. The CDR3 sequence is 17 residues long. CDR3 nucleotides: TGTGCCAGCAGTTTAAGGGCCGGTAAAACGAACACCGGGGAGCTGTTTTTT. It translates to CASSLRAGKTNTGELFF.